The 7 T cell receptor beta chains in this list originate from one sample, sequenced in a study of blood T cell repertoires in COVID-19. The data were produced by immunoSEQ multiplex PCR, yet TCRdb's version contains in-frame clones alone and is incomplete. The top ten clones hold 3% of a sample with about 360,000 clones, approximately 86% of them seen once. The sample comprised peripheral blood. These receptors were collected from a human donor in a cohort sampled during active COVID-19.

Here the CDR3 reads CASSPRVDGTEAFF. CDR3 DNA: TGCGCCAGCAGTCCGAGGGTCGACGGCACTGAAGCTTTCTTT. The chain is built from TRBV5-1 and TRBJ1-1; D not resolved. Trimming cost V 5 bases and J 4 bases, with 15 bases left between them. The CDR3 contains 14 residues. Germline V gene lookup returns CDR1 SGHRS and CDR2 YFSETQ. Looking up the rest from reference TRBV5-1 and TRBJ1-1 gives the full variable domain: KAGVTQTPRYLIKTRGQQVTLSCSPISGHRSVSWYQQTPGQGLQFLFEYFSETQRNKGNFPGRFSGRQFSNSRSEMNVSTLELGDSALYLCASSPRVDGTEAFFGQGTRLTVV.

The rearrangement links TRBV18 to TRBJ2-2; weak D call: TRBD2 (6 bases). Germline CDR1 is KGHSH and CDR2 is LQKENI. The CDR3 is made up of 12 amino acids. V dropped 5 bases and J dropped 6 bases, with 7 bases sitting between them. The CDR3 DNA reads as TGTGCCAGCTCAGGGACTCCCGGGGAGCTGTTTTTT. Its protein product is CASSGTPGELFF.

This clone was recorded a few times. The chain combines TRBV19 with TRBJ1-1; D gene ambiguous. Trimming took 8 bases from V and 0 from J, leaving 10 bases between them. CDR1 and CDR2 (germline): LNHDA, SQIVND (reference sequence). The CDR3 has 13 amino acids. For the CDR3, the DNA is TGTGCCAGTCAACAGTCAATGAACACTGAAGCTTTCTTT. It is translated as CASQQSMNTEAFF.

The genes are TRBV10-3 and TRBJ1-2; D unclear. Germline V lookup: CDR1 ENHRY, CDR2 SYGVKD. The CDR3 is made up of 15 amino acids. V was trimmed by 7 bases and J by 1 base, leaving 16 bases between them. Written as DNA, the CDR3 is TGTGCCATCACTACGTCCGGAGAGGTTAACTATGGCTACACCTTC. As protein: CAITTSGEVNYGYTF.

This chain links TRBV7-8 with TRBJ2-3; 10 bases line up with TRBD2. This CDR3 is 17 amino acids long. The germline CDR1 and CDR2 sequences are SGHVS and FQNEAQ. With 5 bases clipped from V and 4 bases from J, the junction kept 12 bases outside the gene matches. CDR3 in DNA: TGTGCCAGCAGCCCTCGGACTAGCGGTGATTCGTCAGATACGCAGTATTTT. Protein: CASSPRTSGDSSDTQYF. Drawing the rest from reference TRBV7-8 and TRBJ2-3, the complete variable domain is GAGVSQSPRYKVAKRGQDVALRCDPISGHVSLFWYQQALGQGPEFLTYFQNEAQLDKSGLPSDRFFAERPEGSVSTLKIQRTQQEDSAVYLCASSPRTSGDSSDTQYFGPGTRLTVL.

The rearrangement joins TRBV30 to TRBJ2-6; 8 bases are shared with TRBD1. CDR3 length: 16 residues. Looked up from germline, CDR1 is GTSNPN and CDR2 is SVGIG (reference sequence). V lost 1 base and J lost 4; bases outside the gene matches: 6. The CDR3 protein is CAWSGQGSEGANVLTF. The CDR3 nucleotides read TGTGCCTGGAGTGGACAGGGGTCGGAAGGGGCCAACGTCCTGACTTTC.

The chain's CDR3 is CVSRGGSSGDEQFF. For the CDR3, the DNA is TGTGTCAGCCGGGGCGGGAGCTCCGGGGATGAGCAGTTCTTC. The J gene is TRBJ2-1, the V gene TRBV30, with TRBD2 matching 7 bases. This CDR3 comprises 14 residues. Germline V gene lookup returns CDR1 GTSNPN and CDR2 SVGIG (reference sequence).